A single sample is the source of the 26 T cell receptor beta chains below, sequenced in a study of identical twins. TCRdb analysed the 5' RACE reads with MiXCR anew, one entry per CDR3 protein. The data show roughly 350,000 distinct CDR3 sequences, roughly 10% seen once. What was sequenced was naive T cells sorted from blood. These TCRs come from a woman in her 50s in good health.

This clonotype was counted a few times. This chain connects TRBV12-3 or TRBV12-4 to TRBJ2-4; D not resolved. This CDR3 has 12 residues. The V end lost 8 bases, the J end lost 9 bases, and 14 bases lay between the germline ends. CDR3 loop: CASGLGRGIQYF. CDR3 nucleotide sequence: TGTGCCAGCGGCCTGGGTCGAGGCATTCAGTACTTC.

The chain joins TRBV27 to TRBJ1-1; D possibly corresponds to TRBD1 (6 bases). Trimming shortened V by 6 bases and J by 6 bases, and 17 bases separated the two germline ends. CDR3 length: 14 amino acids. Per the germline V gene, CDR1 is MNHEY and CDR2 is SMNVEV (reference sequence). This chain's CDR3 is CASSRQVLGPEAFF. As DNA, the CDR3 is TGTGCCAGCAGCCGACAGGTTTTGGGACCTGAAGCTTTCTTT.

This clonotype has a handful of counts. The genes are TRBV25-1 and TRBJ2-1, with TRBD1 identical over 10 bases. Germline trimming cut 3 bases from V and 6 bases from J; bases unmatched to any gene: 14. The CDR3 has 18 residues. Germline values: CDR1 MGHDK, CDR2 SYGVNS. CDR3 sequence reads: CASSEGLQGTGDPNEQFF. The CDR3 region has the DNA TGTGCCAGCAGTGAGGGTCTACAGGGGACAGGGGACCCCAATGAGCAGTTCTTC.

The V gene is TRBV5-1, the J gene TRBJ1-1; tentative D call: TRBD1 (5 bases). CDR1 is SGHRS, CDR2 YFSETQ, per germline. The V end was cut by 4 bases, the J end by 8 bases, with 18 bases between. This CDR3 is built from 14 residues. The CDR3, as DNA: TGCGCCAGCAGCACCGGGACGTCTTATAGGGAAGCTTTCTTT. Its translation is CASSTGTSYREAFF.

V and J are TRBV20-1 and TRBJ2-7; 7 bases agree with TRBD2. J was trimmed by 6 bases and V by 0 bases; bases with no gene match: 29. This CDR3 is 21 amino acids long. Germline CDR1 and CDR2: DFQATT and SNEGSKA (reference sequence). The CDR3 protein is CSARDLHLSGSGTPRRSEQYF. DNA of the CDR3: TGCAGTGCTAGAGATCTGCACCTGAGTGGGAGCGGGACCCCTAGGAGGAGCGAGCAGTACTTC.

The sample holds a few counts of this clonotype. V is TRBV6-1 and J is TRBJ2-5, with unresolved D. This CDR3 comprises 15 residues. V lost 2 bases, J lost 0 bases, and 10 bases lay in between. Germline V gene lookup returns CDR1 MNHNS and CDR2 SASEGT. The CDR3 DNA reads as TGTGCCAGCAGTGAAACTGCGGTGTACCAAGAGACCCAGTACTTC. Translation: CASSETAVYQETQYF.

This clonotype was observed a few times. The V and J genes are TRBV12-3 or TRBV12-4 and TRBJ1-4, with 7 bases identical to TRBD1. V gave up 3 bases and J gave up 8 bases; unmatched junction bases: 6. CDR3 length equals 14 residues. CDR3 residues: CASSLRQGLEKLFF. CDR3 sequence (DNA): TGTGCCAGCAGTTTGAGACAGGGATTAGAAAAACTGTTTTTT.

This clonotype came up a few times. V and J are TRBV29-1 and TRBJ2-3, with D uncertain. Trimming removed 0 bases at V and 11 bases at J, with 15 bases between. CDR1 is SQVTM, CDR2 ANQGSEA, per germline. There are 13 residues in the CDR3. DNA of the CDR3: TGCAGCGTTGAAGACCCTTTGCCCGGAGAGCAGTATTTT. This translates into CSVEDPLPGEQYF.

This chain connects TRBV7-9 to TRBJ1-5; D might be TRBD1 (5 bases). The V and J ends lost 5 bases and 2 bases respectively, with 13 bases between them. The germline V gene encodes CDR1 SEHNR and CDR2 FQNEAQ (reference sequence). There are 15 residues in the CDR3. The CDR3 DNA follows: TGTGCCAGCAGCCCCCAGGGTACAGGCAATCAGCCCCAGCATTTT. Translated, it gives CASSPQGTGNQPQHF.

The V and J genes are TRBV4-1 and TRBJ2-7; 7 nucleotides line up with TRBD2. Trimming removed 1 base from V and 3 bases from J; junction bases left unmatched: 6. Germline values: CDR1 MGHRA, CDR2 YSYEKL. This CDR3 comprises 15 residues. CDR3 nucleotide sequence: TGCGCCAGCAGCCAAGGGGGTCTAGCGGTCTACGAGCAGTACTTC. Its protein product is CASSQGGLAVYEQYF.

This clonotype was observed a few times. The chain combines TRBV7-8 with TRBJ2-7; a possible D gene is TRBD2 (5 bases). Per the germline V gene, CDR1 is SGHVS and CDR2 is FQNEAQ. V was shortened by 5 bases and J by 4 bases, with 15 bases between the two germline ends. The CDR3 contains 14 residues. The CDR3 DNA is TGTGCCAGCAGCCCCACCCTAGCAGCATACGAGCAGTACTTC. Residues: CASSPTLAAYEQYF.

This clonotype was observed at least ten times. The J gene is TRBJ2-3, the V gene TRBV12-3 or TRBV12-4; D gene unclear. V was shortened by 3 bases and J by 2 bases, with 6 bases between the two germline ends. This CDR3 region has 13 residues. The CDR3 region has the DNA TGTGCCAGCAGTTTGCACCACACAGATACGCAGTATTTT. As protein: CASSLHHTDTQYF.

The genes are TRBV3-1 and TRBJ2-3, with 8 bases lining up with TRBD2. V was clipped by 8 bases and J by 10 bases; unmatched bases: 11. CDR1 LGHDT and CDR2 YNNKEL come from the germline V gene (reference sequence). The CDR3 length is 13 residues. The CDR3 reads CASGVVAGLAQYF. Here the CDR3 DNA reads TGTGCCAGCGGCGTAGTAGCGGGATTGGCGCAGTATTTT.

The chain recombines TRBV2 with TRBJ2-5; tentatively, D is TRBD1 or TRBD2 (6 bases each). With 7 bases removed from V and 4 bases from J, the gap between germline ends came to 19 bases. Germline loops: CDR1 SNHLY, CDR2 FYNNEI. The CDR3 consists of 15 residues. The CDR3, as DNA: TGTGCCAGCACCGAATGGGGCAGGGGAGGAGAGACCCAGTACTTC. Protein sequence: CASTEWGRGGETQYF.

As concerns this clonotype: This may be a read error, as it is one base from a much larger clone. The genes are TRBV6-5 and TRBJ1-4; TRBD1 might be the D (5 bases). CDR1 is MNHEY, CDR2 SVGAGI, per germline. CDR3 length: 14 amino acids. The CDR3 DNA is TGTGCCAGCAGTTACGTGCCAGGGAATGACAAACTGTTTTTT. It yields the protein CASSYVPGNDKLFF.

This CDR3 reads CAIGVGGFYGYTF. For the CDR3, the DNA is TGTGCCATTGGGGTTGGCGGATTCTATGGCTACACCTTC. This chain joins TRBV12-3 or TRBV12-4 and TRBJ1-2; no reliable D call. CDR3 size: 13 residues. V gave up 10 bases and J gave up 4 bases, with 16 bases separating them.

This clonotype was counted ten times or more. The chain carries TRBV15 and TRBJ1-2; 8 bases line up with TRBD1. V trimming: 3 bases; J trimming: 10 bases; junction bases outside the gene matches: 7. Germline V gene lookup returns CDR1 LNHNV and CDR2 YYDKDF (reference sequence). The CDR3 extends over 13 amino acids. The CDR3 reads CATSSPDREDYTF. The CDR3 DNA reads TGTGCCACCAGCAGCCCGGACAGGGAGGACTACACCTTC.

A few counts support this clonotype. The rearrangement links TRBV7-9 to TRBJ2-3, with 8 bases that match TRBD2. Germline-derived CDR1 and CDR2 are SEHNR and FQNEAQ (reference sequence). J gave up 4 bases and V 4 bases, and 7 bases lay outside the gene matches. The CDR3 spans 15 residues. The DNA for the CDR3 is TGTGCCAGCAGCTCAAGCGGGAGCTACGCAGATACGCAGTATTTT. Translation: CASSSSGSYADTQYF.

This clonotype came up a few times. The rearrangement joins TRBV11-2 to TRBJ2-3; possibly TRBD1 or TRBD2 for D (5 bases each). The length of the CDR3 is 15 residues. Trimming removed 1 base at V and 5 bases at J, with 13 bases between. Germline CDR1 reads SGHAT; CDR2 reads FQNNGV. DNA for the CDR3: TGTGCCAGCAGCTTAGCCCCGGGGCGCGGAGATACGCAGTATTTT. Translating it yields CASSLAPGRGDTQYF.

This clonotype occurred a few times. The CDR3 sequence is CASSEGQGTSNGYTF. The CDR3 DNA sequence: TGTGCCAGCAGTGAAGGACAGGGGACGTCGAACGGCTACACCTTC. This chain links TRBV25-1 with TRBJ1-2; 9 nucleotides agree with TRBD1. The germline V gene encodes CDR1 MGHDK and CDR2 SYGVNS. V gave up 2 bases and J gave up 8 bases; unmatched junction bases: 9. The CDR3 has 15 residues.

The chain has TRBV4-1 and TRBJ2-2; D call uncertain. V lost 5 bases and J lost 4, with 11 bases in between. The CDR3 has 14 amino acids. Germline V gives CDR1 MGHRA, CDR2 YSYEKL. As DNA, the CDR3 is TGCGCCAGCAGCGGCCACCTCAGCACCGGGGAGCTGTTTTTT. Its translation: CASSGHLSTGELFF.

The chain carries TRBV10-1 and TRBJ2-2; D is unresolved. This CDR3 region has 17 residues. The V gene's germline CDR1 is WNHNN and CDR2 SYGVQD (reference sequence). V lost 3 bases and J 0 bases, leaving 14 bases between the germline ends. CDR3 sequence reads: CASSDSPAVPNTGELFF. In DNA form, the CDR3 reads TGCGCCAGCAGTGATTCCCCGGCAGTCCCGAACACCGGGGAGCTGTTTTTT.

This clonotype was seen repeatedly, ten times or more. V and J are TRBV7-2 and TRBJ2-5; possible D gene TRBD1, 6 bases. The length of the CDR3 is 14 residues. Germline V gene lookup returns CDR1 SGHTA and CDR2 FQGNSA. V lost 1 base, J lost 2 bases, and 8 bases lay in between. The CDR3 sequence is CASSLDRGQETQYF. The CDR3 coding sequence is TGTGCCAGCAGCTTAGATAGGGGGCAAGAGACCCAGTACTTC.

The chain recombines TRBV9 with TRBJ2-7, with D maybe TRBD2 (6 bases). The V gene's germline CDR1 is SGDLS and CDR2 YYNGEE. The V end was cut by 3 bases, the J end by 6 bases, with 13 bases between. This CDR3 has 13 residues. The CDR3 DNA follows: TGTGCCAGCAGCGCCCCCGGGGGAGTCGAGCAGTACTTC. Its translation is CASSAPGGVEQYF.

This clonotype has a count of ten or more. The V and J genes are TRBV12-3 or TRBV12-4 and TRBJ2-2; a possible D gene is TRBD2 (7 bases). CDR3 size: 16 residues. Deletions cut 3 bases from V and 5 bases from J, with 16 bases between. CDR3: CASSFPGGAGTGELFF. The CDR3, as DNA: TGTGCCAGCAGTTTTCCTGGGGGGGCGGGAACCGGGGAGCTGTTTTTT.

The rearrangement uses TRBV4-1 and TRBJ1-1; no definite D call. From germline, CDR1 is MGHRA and CDR2 YSYEKL. Trimming shortened V by 4 bases and J by 1 base, and 10 bases separated the two germline ends. The CDR3 spans 14 residues. CDR3 protein: CASSLNTENTEAFF. CDR3 DNA sequence: TGCGCCAGCAGCCTTAACACAGAGAACACTGAAGCTTTCTTT.